This paragraph reports one T cell receptor (beta chain). Its specificity is unknown. This entry is derived from a study of Ad26.COV2.S vaccination and SARS-CoV-2 variants. Overall study findings and caveats: It was found that vaccine and placebo recipients had similar non-spike TCR breadth.

Trimming at V came to 4 bases and at J to 3 bases, leaving 8 bases not matched to a gene. CDR3 length: 18 residues. Germline CDR1 and CDR2: SGHNT and YYREEE (reference sequence). The treatment is: around 19 received Ad26.COV2.S at low or high dose, single or two shots; about 5 received placebo; per-sample allocation not given. It was on day 63 after the first vaccine or placebo injection that samples were taken. Libraries were prepared by immunoSEQ multiplex PCR; TCRdb keeps only in-frame clonotypes and omits some of them. The sample carries about 480,000 clones, 87% recorded once. This receptor was taken from a person between 18 and 65 years old who received the Ad26.COV2.S COVID-19 vaccine or a placebo. Sequences were derived from peripheral blood, sampled in a trial of Ad26.COV2.S vaccine versus placebo. This chain uses TRBV5-4 with TRBJ2-6; 12 nucleotides agree with TRBD1. CDR3 DNA: TGTGCCAGCAGCGACCCGGGACAGGGGGCTGGTGGGGCCAACGTCCTGACTTTC. It codes for CASSDPGQGAGGANVLTF.